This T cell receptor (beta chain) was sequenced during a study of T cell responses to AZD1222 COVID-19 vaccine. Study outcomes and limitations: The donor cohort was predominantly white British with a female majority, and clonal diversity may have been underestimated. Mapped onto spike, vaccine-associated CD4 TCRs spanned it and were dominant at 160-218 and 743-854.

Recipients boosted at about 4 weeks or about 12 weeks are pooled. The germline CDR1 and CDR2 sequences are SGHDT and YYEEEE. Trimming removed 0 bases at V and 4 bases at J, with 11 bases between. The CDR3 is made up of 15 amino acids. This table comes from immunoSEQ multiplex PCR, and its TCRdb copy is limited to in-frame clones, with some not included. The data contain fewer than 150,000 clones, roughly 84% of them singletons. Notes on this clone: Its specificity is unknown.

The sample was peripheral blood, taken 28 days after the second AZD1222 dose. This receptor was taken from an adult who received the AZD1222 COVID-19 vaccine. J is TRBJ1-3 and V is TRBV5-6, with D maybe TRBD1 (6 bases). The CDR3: CASSLGNRVGNTIYF. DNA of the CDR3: TGTGCCAGCAGCTTGGGGAACAGGGTCGGAAACACCATATATTTT.